These T cell receptor beta chains were read from a single sample in a study of cytomegalovirus exposure and HLA in healthy donors. Measured with immunoSEQ multiplex PCR; TCRdb has only the in-frame clones, and not every one. The sample's table shows about 130,000 clones. The sample comprised PBMCs. The receptors here all came from a woman in her 40s in good health and CMV-seropositive. The CDR3 runs from the conserved cysteine through the conserved F or W. The order of the fields is D gene, V gene, J gene, CDR3 length, CDR3 DNA, CDR3 protein. D genes are given only for firm matches.

-,TRBV10-3,TRBJ1-6,12,TGTGCCATCCGGGACATCAATTCACCCCTCCACTTT,CAIRDINSPLHF
-,TRBV7-8,TRBJ2-3,14,TGTGCCAGCAGCTTAAACGGGATACCAGATACGCAGTATTTT,CASSLNGIPDTQYF
TRBD1,TRBV29-1,TRBJ1-1,14,TGCAGCGTGGACAGGGTAGGAGAAGGCACTGAAGCTTTCTTT,CSVDRVGEGTEAFF
-,TRBV15,TRBJ2-3,14,TGTGCCACCAGCAACCGGGACTTCACAGATACGCAGTATTTT,CATSNRDFTDTQYF
TRBD2,TRBV5-4,TRBJ2-5,15,TGTGCCAGCAGCTTGGGGGGCGGGAGCCAAGAGACCCAGTACTTC,CASSLGGGSQETQYF
TRBD2,TRBV5-1,TRBJ2-3,18,TGCGCCAGCAGCTTAGACGGGACTAGCGGTTCTAGCACAGATACGCAGTATTTT,CASSLDGTSGSSTDTQYF
-,TRBV28,TRBJ1-1,12,TGTGCCACTACTGATACAGGAAGAGTAGCTTTCTTT,CATTDTGRVAFF
TRBD1,TRBV19,TRBJ1-2,17,TGTGCCAGTACCATCGGCGGGACAGGGGTTCTGAGTTATGGCTACACCTTC,CASTIGGTGVLSYGYTF
TRBD2,TRBV28,TRBJ2-7,15,TGTGCCAGCAGTTTCCGAGGAGCGGGAGACTACGAGCAGTACTTC,CASSFRGAGDYEQYF
TRBD2,TRBV6-5,TRBJ2-1,13,TGTGCCAGCATACCTAGCGGGCACAATGAGCAGTTCTTC,CASIPSGHNEQFF
-,TRBV9,TRBJ2-1,15,TGTGCCAGCAGCGTAGTGGGTAGCGACCTCAATGAGCAGTTCTTC,CASSVVGSDLNEQFF
-,TRBV7-2,TRBJ2-3,16,TGTGCCAGCAGCTCGGCGGTCCAGGGTGGAACAGATACGCAGTATTTT,CASSSAVQGGTDTQYF
TRBD2,TRBV4-3,TRBJ2-3,18,TGCGCCAGCAGCCAAGACCCCGGACTAGCGGGAGCCACAGATACGCAGTATTTT,CASSQDPGLAGATDTQYF
-,TRBV6-5,TRBJ1-2,16,TGTGCCAGCAGTTATGGCCCAACCAGTGGGGCCGGAGGCTACACCTTC,CASSYGPTSGAGGYTF
-,TRBV15,TRBJ2-7,14,TGTGCCACCAGCAGAGATCGGGGGTGGGACGAGCAGTACTTC,CATSRDRGWDEQYF
TRBD2,TRBV2,TRBJ2-1,13,TGTGCCAGCAGGACTAGCGGGAGTAATGAGCAGTTCTTC,CASRTSGSNEQFF
-,TRBV18,TRBJ2-1,12,TGTGCCAGCTCACCAAGTGGCTCGGAGCAGTTCTTC,CASSPSGSEQFF
TRBD1,TRBV30,TRBJ1-2,12,TGTGCCTGGAGCGCTAACAGGGGAGGCTACACCTTC,CAWSANRGGYTF
-,TRBV10-3,TRBJ1-1,14,TGTGCCATCAGTGAGGACAGCATGAACACTGAAGCTTTCTTT,CAISEDSMNTEAFF
TRBD2,TRBV5-6,TRBJ2-7,18,TGTGCCAGCAGCTTGAGGGACGGTAGACTAGCGGGATTATACGAGCAGTACTTC,CASSLRDGRLAGLYEQYF
-,TRBV28,TRBJ2-3,11,TGTGCCAGCGGCCCCCGGGGGACGCAGTATTTT,CASGPRGTQYF
TRBD2,TRBV28,TRBJ2-3,16,TGTGCCAGCAGTACTCCGGCTAGCGGGAGAACAGATACGCAGTATTTT,CASSTPASGRTDTQYF
TRBD1,TRBV18,TRBJ1-1,14,TGTGCCAGCTCATCCGGGACAGGGAACACTGAAGCTTTCTTT,CASSSGTGNTEAFF
TRBD2,TRBV5-4,TRBJ2-3,16,TGTGCCAGCAGCTTTGGAGCGGGAGCTAGCACAGATACGCAGTATTTT,CASSFGAGASTDTQYF
-,TRBV6-1,TRBJ1-5,15,TGTGCCAGCAGTGAACGGTTCTATAGCAATCAGCCCCAGCATTTT,CASSERFYSNQPQHF
-,TRBV28,TRBJ1-5,14,TGTGCCAGCAGTTTATCCGGGGTGAATCAGCCCCAGCATTTT,CASSLSGVNQPQHF
-,TRBV11-2,TRBJ1-2,14,TGTGCCAGCAGCTTAGGTCGTGGTTCCAGTGGCTACACCTTC,CASSLGRGSSGYTF
TRBD2,TRBV9,TRBJ2-1,14,TGTGCCAGCAGCGGAACTAGCGGGAACAGTGAGCAGTTCTTC,CASSGTSGNSEQFF
TRBD1,TRBV18,TRBJ2-1,16,TGTGCCAGCTCCCTCGAAACAGGGGGCGTTTACAATGAGCAGTTCTTC,CASSLETGGVYNEQFF
TRBD2,TRBV11-3,TRBJ2-1,17,TGTGCCAGCAGAAAAGGCGGGACTAGCGGGCATTACAATGAGCAGTTCTTC,CASRKGGTSGHYNEQFF
-,TRBV9,TRBJ2-2,15,TGTGCCAGCAGCGTAGCGGGATCGAACACCGGGGAGCTGTTTTTT,CASSVAGSNTGELFF
-,TRBV30,TRBJ2-1,12,TGTGCCTGGAACAGGGTCCACAATGAGCAGTTCTTC,CAWNRVHNEQFF
-,TRBV6-1,TRBJ2-2,12,TGTGCCAGCAGTGAAATCGGCGGGGAGCTGTTTTTT,CASSEIGGELFF
-,TRBV4-3,TRBJ2-5,13,TGCGCCAGCAGCCAAGTCGCAGGAACGGTTAGGTACTTC,CASSQVAGTVRYF
TRBD1,TRBV25-1,TRBJ1-3,14,TGTGCCAGCACTAACCGGGACAGGGGAAACACCATATATTTT,CASTNRDRGNTIYF
-,TRBV19,TRBJ2-2,14,TGTGCCAGTAGACGACAGGGAGCGGGCGGGGAGCTGTTTTTT,CASRRQGAGGELFF
-,TRBV4-1,TRBJ2-1,15,TGCGCCAGCAGCCAAGATGGTATTAGAATCAATGAGCAGTTCTTC,CASSQDGIRINEQFF
-,TRBV27,TRBJ2-1,16,TGTGCCAGCACCCACCTCTCTGTGGGCCCCTACAATGAGCAGTTCTTC,CASTHLSVGPYNEQFF
TRBD1,TRBV29-1,TRBJ2-7,13,TGCAGCGGGCCGGGACAGGGGGCCTACGAGCAGTACTTC,CSGPGQGAYEQYF
TRBD1,TRBV14,TRBJ1-2,14,TGTGCCAGCTCAGCCCAGGGGGTAAACTATGGCTACACCTTC,CASSAQGVNYGYTF